The 18 T cell receptor beta chains listed next were all sequenced from one sample in a study of T cell clonality in common variable immunodeficiency. Only in-frame clones appear in the TCRdb table, and some are missing; sequencing was by immunoSEQ multiplex PCR. Observed in the sample are around 34,000 clones, none of them singletons. The sequencing input was peripheral blood mononuclear cells. The source of these receptors is a person aged 18 to 70 in good health.

This clone was observed at least ten times. The missing CDR3 end, 3 residues past where the read stops, is filled in from the germline J gene. The chain has TRBV7-2 and TRBJ1-6; D may be TRBD1 (6 bases). Germline lookup yields CDR1 SGHTA and CDR2 FQGNSA. The V gene lost 2 bases and the J gene lost 7 bases, with 12 bases spanning the gap. The CDR3 runs to 15 residues. The CDR3 is CASSLQQGMNSPLHF. The CDR3 DNA, read in part, is TGTGCCAGCAGCTTACAACAGGGAATGAATTCACCC.

In this sample, this clone turned up many times. The read terminates 3 residues before the CDR3 end, so the remaining end is supplied by the germline J gene. The chain uses TRBV19 and TRBJ2-2, with 9 nucleotides matching TRBD1. Germline loops: CDR1 LNHDA, CDR2 SQIVND (reference sequence). Trimming removed 8 bases from V and 6 bases from J; junction bases left unmatched: 10. The CDR3 has 15 amino acids. The CDR3 spells CASEIRDRVAGELFF. The covered CDR3 bases are TGTGCCAGTGAAATCCGGGACAGGGTTGCCGGGGAG.

This clone was picked up many times. The missing CDR3 end, 3 residues past where the read stops, is filled in from the germline J gene. The chain recombines TRBV20-1 with TRBJ1-2; D not certain. CDR3 length equals 14 residues. Germline CDR1 and CDR2: DFQATT and SNEGSKA (reference sequence). V lost 3 bases to trimming and J lost 5 bases, with 16 bases between them. CDR3 DNA, as far as it was read: TGCAGTGCTAGCGCCACCGGGTCGTCTTATGGC. Amino acids: CSASATGSSYG. The CDR3 reads in full as CSASATGSSYGYTF.

This clone has at least ten counts. The CDR3 extends 3 residues past the end of the read, so its final part is completed from the germline J gene. V gene TRBV15 combines with J gene TRBJ2-5; 8 positions match TRBD2. V lost 1 base to trimming and J lost 7 bases; unmatched junction nucleotides: 11. The CDR3 has 16 amino acids. The V gene's germline CDR1 is LNHNV and CDR2 YYDKDF (reference sequence). The CDR3 reads CATSRGQRAGVVTQYF. The covered CDR3 bases are TGTGCCACCAGCAGAGGCCAGCGAGCGGGAGTTGTGACC.

Ten or more counts support this clone. The part of the CDR3 DNA that was read is TGTGCCAGCAGCCAAGCGCACTGGCAAGAGACC. Translating it yields CASSQAHWQET. From start to end, the CDR3 is CASSQAHWQETQYF. The chain has TRBV14 and TRBJ2-5; D gene uncertain. The read terminates 3 residues before the CDR3 end, so the remaining end is supplied by the germline J gene. Germline V gene lookup returns CDR1 SGHDN and CDR2 FVKESK. The ends were cut back, 1 base at V and 2 bases at J, with 8 bases in the middle. This CDR3 region has 14 residues.

This clone came up many times. The missing CDR3 end, 3 residues past where the read stops, is filled in from the germline J gene. The gene calls are TRBV18 and TRBJ1-3; no firm D call. V was cut by 6 bases and J by 0 bases, with 12 bases left in between. CDR1 and CDR2 from the germline V gene are KGHSH and LQKENI. The CDR3 runs to 15 residues. The CDR3 spells CASSQKQFSGNTIYF. CDR3 bases read: TGTGCCAGCTCCCAAAAACAGTTCTCTGGAAACACC. Drawing the rest from reference TRBV18 and TRBJ1-3, the complete variable domain is NAGVMQNPRHLVRRRGQEARLRCSPMKGHSHVYWYRQLPEEGLKFMVYLQKENIIDESGMPKERFSAEFPKEGPSILRIQQVVRGDSAAYFCASSQKQFSGNTIYFGEGSWLTVV.

This clone was observed many times. The sequenced CDR3 bases are TGTGCCAGTAGTATAGGAGCGGGGGGGGAGACC. Translating gives CASSIGAGGET. The full CDR3 reads CASSIGAGGETQYF. The V gene is TRBV19, the J gene TRBJ2-5, with TRBD2 matching over 10 bases. The read ends 3 residues before the CDR3 terminus; that terminus is restored from the germline J gene. This CDR3 region has 14 residues. CDR1 and CDR2 (germline): LNHDA, SQIVND (reference sequence). Trimming cost V 1 base and J 5 bases; bases outside gene matches: 1. Using reference TRBV19 and TRBJ2-5 for the parts outside the CDR3, the full variable domain is DGGITQSPKYLFRKEGQNVTLSCEQNLNHDAMYWYRQDPGQGLRLIYYSQIVNDFQKGDIAEGYSVSREKKESFPLTVTSAQKNPTAFYLCASSIGAGGETQYFGPGTRLLVL.

Ten or more counts support this clone. The CDR3 end lies 3 residues beyond the end of the read and is filled in from the germline J gene. The rearrangement uses TRBV7-8 and TRBJ2-1; a possible D gene is TRBD1 (6 bases). Trimming pared 4 bases from V and 9 bases from J, leaving 25 bases between. Germline values: CDR1 SGHVS, CDR2 FQNEAQ. CDR3 length: 17 residues. CDR3 DNA (partial): TGTGCCAGCAGCTCTCCGGGACACCCGTCCAAGGGTGGTGAG. Translating gives CASSSPGHPSKGGE. The full CDR3 protein is CASSSPGHPSKGGEQFF. The complete variable domain, with remaining parts taken from reference TRBV7-8 and TRBJ2-1, reads GAGVSQSPRYKVAKRGQDVALRCDPISGHVSLFWYQQALGQGPEFLTYFQNEAQLDKSGLPSDRFFAERPEGSVSTLKIQRTQQEDSAVYLCASSSPGHPSKGGEQFFGPGTRLTVL.

This clone was detected many times. The CDR3 end is not reached by the read, which stops 3 residues before it; the germline J gene fills it in. The V call is TRBV20-1, the J call TRBJ2-2, with TRBD2 matching 7 bases. The length of the CDR3 is 13 residues. V lost 3 bases and J lost 9; bases outside the gene matches: 7. In germline, CDR1 is DFQATT, CDR2 SNEGSKA (reference sequence). Partial CDR3 DNA: TGCAGTGCTAGTCGCGGGAGCCGTCGGGAG. Translation gives CSASRGSRRE. The CDR3, in full, reads CSASRGSRRELFF.

This clone was detected a few times. The sequenced fragment ends 3 residues before the CDR3 boundary, so the rest is inferred from the germline J gene. The V and J genes are TRBV25-1 and TRBJ1-2; the D is unclear. Germline loops: CDR1 MGHDK, CDR2 SYGVNS. The CDR3 covers 13 residues. The sequenced CDR3 bases are TGTGCCAGCAGTGAAACTATCAGTCGGGGC. Translated: CASSETISRG. The full CDR3 sequence reads CASSETISRGYTF.

This clone was picked up many times. The CDR3 extends 3 residues past the end of the read, so its final part is completed from the germline J gene. This chain connects TRBV18 to TRBJ2-7; D possibly corresponds to TRBD2 (6 bases). The CDR3 extends over 14 amino acids. The V gene's germline CDR1 is KGHSH and CDR2 LQKENI. The V gene lost 8 bases and the J gene lost 4 bases, with 18 bases spanning the gap. The CDR3: CASMPSASGYEQYF. CDR3 bases read: TGTGCCAGCATGCCTAGCGCCTCCGGGTACGAG. Drawing the rest from reference TRBV18 and TRBJ2-7, the complete variable domain is NAGVMQNPRHLVRRRGQEARLRCSPMKGHSHVYWYRQLPEEGLKFMVYLQKENIIDESGMPKERFSAEFPKEGPSILRIQQVVRGDSAAYFCASMPSASGYEQYFGPGTRLTVT.

This clone was seen many times. From the germline J gene comes the end of the CDR3, since the read stops 3 residues before it. This chain joins TRBV19 and TRBJ1-3; D unresolved. The CDR3 is 15 residues long. Germline CDR1 is LNHDA and CDR2 is SQIVND (reference sequence). The ends were cut back, 1 base at V and 3 bases at J, with 10 bases in the middle. The CDR3 DNA, read in part, is TGTGCCAGTAGTATAGTACCGGTTGGTGGAAACACC. Its translation is CASSIVPVGGNT. The entire CDR3 sequence reads CASSIVPVGGNTIYF.

Many counts were recorded for this clone. The CDR3 end lies 3 residues beyond the end of the read and is filled in from the germline J gene. The gene calls are TRBV19 and TRBJ2-3, with D maybe TRBD1 (6 bases). This CDR3 has 15 residues. CDR1 is LNHDA, CDR2 SQIVND, per germline (reference sequence). The covered CDR3 bases are TGTGCCAGTAGTATAGATCTGGGGACAACCGTCCCG. Translating gives CASSIDLGTTVP. The full CDR3 sequence reads CASSIDLGTTVPQYF.

This clone was picked up a small number of times. The part of the CDR3 DNA that was read is TGTGCCAGCAGCTTAGAGGGGGGGGCGGCATACGAG. This translates into CASSLEGGAAYE. The CDR3 in its entirety is CASSLEGGAAYEQYF. This chain joins TRBV7-9 and TRBJ2-7; D may be TRBD2 (7 bases). The read finishes 3 residues shy of the CDR3 end, and the germline J gene is used to complete it. CDR1 SEHNR and CDR2 FQNEAQ come from the germline V gene (reference sequence). V lost 1 base, J lost 4 bases, and 14 bases lay in between. This CDR3 has 15 residues.

In this sample, this clone turned up many times. The read finishes 3 residues shy of the CDR3 end, and the germline J gene is used to complete it. This chain links TRBV30 with TRBJ1-1; 7 bases agree with TRBD1. This CDR3 has 14 amino acids. Germline CDR1 is GTSNPN and CDR2 is SVGIG (reference sequence). Trimming at V came to 2 bases and at J to 0 bases, leaving 3 bases not matched to a gene. CDR3 DNA (partial): TGTGCCTGGAGTATGGACAGGTTGAACACTGAA. Protein product: CAWSMDRLNTE. The full CDR3 reads CAWSMDRLNTEAFF.

Comments on this clone: Read data end 3 residues before the CDR3 end; the end is taken from the germline J gene. V and J are TRBV18 and TRBJ2-7, with a tentative D call TRBD1 (7 bases). This CDR3 contains 16 residues. The V gene's germline CDR1 is KGHSH and CDR2 LQKENI. V was shortened by 0 bases and J by 6 bases, with 18 bases between the two germline ends. The CDR3 DNA, read in part, is TGTGCCAGCTCACCACCGGTGGAGGGGGCGAAGGCCGAG. It encodes CASSPPVEGAKAE. The full CDR3 protein reads CASSPPVEGAKAEQYF.

Many counts were recorded for this clone. The CDR3 end falls 3 residues outside the read, so it is completed with the germline J gene. The chain employs TRBV7-8 and TRBJ2-7; possible D gene TRBD1, 6 bases. This CDR3 spans 17 amino acids. V lost 3 bases to trimming and J lost 1 base, with 19 bases between them. Germline assignment: CDR1 SGHVS and CDR2 FQNEAQ. The CDR3 loop is CASSFGRTRGQSYEQYF. The sequenced part of the CDR3 DNA is TGTGCCAGCAGCTTTGGAAGGACCAGGGGACAATCCTACGAG. The variable domain in full, completed from reference TRBV7-8 and TRBJ2-7, reads GAGVSQSPRYKVAKRGQDVALRCDPISGHVSLFWYQQALGQGPEFLTYFQNEAQLDKSGLPSDRFFAERPEGSVSTLKIQRTQQEDSAVYLCASSFGRTRGQSYEQYFGPGTRLTVT.

This clone came up many times. The missing CDR3 end, 3 residues past where the read stops, is filled in from the germline J gene. This chain connects TRBV20-1 to TRBJ1-4; 8 nucleotides match TRBD1. The CDR3 spans 14 residues. Germline V gives CDR1 DFQATT, CDR2 SNEGSKA (reference sequence). The junction had 6 bases not matched to a gene; V was cut back by 3 bases and J by 6 bases. CDR3 DNA (partial): TGCAGTGCTAGCCCACAGGGGGTCTATGAAAAA. This encodes CSASPQGVYEK. The entire CDR3 protein is CSASPQGVYEKLFF.